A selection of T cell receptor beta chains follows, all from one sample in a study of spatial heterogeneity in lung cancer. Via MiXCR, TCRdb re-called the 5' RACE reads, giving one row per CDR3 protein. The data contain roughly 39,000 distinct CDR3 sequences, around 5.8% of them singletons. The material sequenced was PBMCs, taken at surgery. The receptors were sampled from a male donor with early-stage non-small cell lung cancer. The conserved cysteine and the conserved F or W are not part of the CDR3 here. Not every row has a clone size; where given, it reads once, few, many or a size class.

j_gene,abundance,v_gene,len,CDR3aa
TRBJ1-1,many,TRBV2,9,ASNLGTEAF
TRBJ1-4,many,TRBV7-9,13,ASSSGQGANEKLF
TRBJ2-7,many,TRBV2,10,ASSGAVNEQY
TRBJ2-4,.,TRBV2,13,ASKGLAGSKNIQY
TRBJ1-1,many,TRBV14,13,ASSHFGKSNTEAF
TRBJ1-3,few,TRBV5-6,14,ASSLVTPSSGNTIY
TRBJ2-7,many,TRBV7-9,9,ASSLTGEQY
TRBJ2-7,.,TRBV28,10,ASRPLGLEQY
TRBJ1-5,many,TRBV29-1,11,SVVTGHNQPQH
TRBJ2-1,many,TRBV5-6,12,ASSWPGQVSGQF
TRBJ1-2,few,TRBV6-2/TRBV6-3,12,ASSFSSTNYGYT
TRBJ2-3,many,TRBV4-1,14,ASSQVAGAFADTQY
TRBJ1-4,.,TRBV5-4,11,ASSFSRARDFV
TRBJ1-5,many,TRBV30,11,AWSYSGNQPQH
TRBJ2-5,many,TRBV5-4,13,ASSSRGTSGETQY
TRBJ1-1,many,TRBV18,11,ASSPGASTEAF
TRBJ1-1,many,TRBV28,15,ASSLSLKSRRNTEAF
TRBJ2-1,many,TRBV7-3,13,ASSLETGGSNEQF
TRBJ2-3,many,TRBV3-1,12,ASSQGLLADTQY
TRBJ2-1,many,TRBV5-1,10,ASSSGLDEQF
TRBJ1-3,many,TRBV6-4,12,ASSETETGNTIY
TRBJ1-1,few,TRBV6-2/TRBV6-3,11,ASRQSLPYRAF
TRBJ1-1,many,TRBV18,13,ASSPIGQENTEAF
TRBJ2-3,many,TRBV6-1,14,ASSEMGGSQTDTQY
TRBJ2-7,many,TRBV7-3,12,ASSDTTPSYEQY
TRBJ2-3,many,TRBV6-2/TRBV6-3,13,ASRGSGARADTQY
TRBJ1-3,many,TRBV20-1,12,SARDREFGNTIY
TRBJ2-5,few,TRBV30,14,AWSGGASSGGETQY
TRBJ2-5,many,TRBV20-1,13,SALSTSGADETQY